The present TCR beta chain was sequenced within a study of blood T cell repertoires in COVID-19. Here immunoSEQ multiplex PCR was the method, and the copy in TCRdb shows in-frame clones only, minus some. The table lists roughly 170,000 clones, approximately 90% of them singletons. Sample: peripheral blood. This clonotype was obtained from a woman aged 70-85 years with COVID-19, enrolled during active disease.

CDR3 amino acids: CASTPLAGYTGELFF. CDR3 sequence (DNA): TGTGCCAGCACCCCACTAGCGGGTTACACCGGGGAGCTGTTTTTT. The chain employs TRBV11-3 and TRBJ2-2; 9 bases are a match to TRBD2. The CDR3 totals 15 residues. V lost 7 bases to trimming and J lost 3 bases; unmatched junction nucleotides: 6. From germline, CDR1 is SGHNT and CDR2 YENEEA.